A single sample gave rise to the 32 T cell receptor beta chains below, sequenced in a study of CD8 T cells in Susac syndrome. Random hexamers were used to reverse transcribe an amount of roughly 0.5 to 1 ug RNA. TCRdb ran MiXCR on the immunoSEQ multiplex PCR reads and lists one entry per CDR3 protein. The sample yields some 240,000 distinct CDR3 sequences, 96% seen once. Sequencing input: CD4+ T cells from PBMCs. Receptor source: a human donor with Susac syndrome.

The genes are TRBV7-9 and TRBJ2-3; D unclear. The CDR3 extends over 14 amino acids. Trimming shortened V by 0 bases and J by 2 bases, and 6 bases separated the two germline ends. Germline V gene sequence: CDR1 SEHNR, CDR2 FQNEAQ (reference sequence). CDR3 sequence (DNA): TGTGCCAGCAGCTTAGCGCACGACACAGATACGCAGTATTTT. Its protein product is CASSLAHDTDTQYF. Complete variable domain (other parts from reference TRBV7-9 and TRBJ2-3): DTGVSQNPRHKITKRGQNVTFRCDPISEHNRLYWYRQTLGQGPEFLTYFQNEAQLEKSRLLSDRFSAERPKGSFSTLEIQRTEQGDSAMYLCASSLAHDTDTQYFGPGTRLTVL.

The V gene is TRBV12-3 or TRBV12-4, the J gene TRBJ1-2, with 8 nucleotides matching TRBD1. The ends lost 6 bases at V and 2 bases at J; junction bases unmatched: 5. The CDR3 runs to 14 residues. The CDR3 DNA follows: TGTGCCAGCAGCTTGGGACAGGAGAACTATGGCTACACCTTC. This gives the protein CASSLGQENYGYTF.

The chain couples TRBV6-5 to TRBJ2-1; 8 bases are shared with TRBD2. The germline CDR1 and CDR2 sequences are MNHEY and SVGAGI. The CDR3 runs 17 residues. Trimming took 0 bases from V and 0 from J; bases not matched to a gene: 4. As DNA, the CDR3 is TGTGCCAGCAGTTACTCCACTAGCGGTCCCTCCTACAATGAGCAGTTCTTC. As protein: CASSYSTSGPSYNEQFF.

The V call is TRBV7-9, the J call TRBJ2-7, with a weak D call TRBD2 (7 bases). This CDR3 contains 13 residues. V was trimmed by 6 bases and J by 6 bases, leaving 15 bases between them. Germline values: CDR1 SEHNR, CDR2 FQNEAQ (reference sequence). Here the CDR3 DNA reads TGTGCCAGCAGAACCACGGGGGGCGGCGAGCAGTACTTC. Translating gives CASRTTGGGEQYF.

This chain links TRBV7-2 with TRBJ2-1; 7 bases line up with TRBD2. The CDR3 sequence is 13 residues long. Germline V gene lookup returns CDR1 SGHTA and CDR2 FQGNSA. V shed 1 base and J 12 bases; nucleotides not matched to a gene: 6. The DNA for the CDR3 is TGTGCCAGCAGCTTAGACTGGCGGGAGAGGCAGTTCTTC. It is translated as CASSLDWRERQFF.

The V gene is TRBV14, the J gene TRBJ2-7, with D unresolved. CDR1 SGHDN and CDR2 FVKESK come from the germline V gene. The CDR3 contains 14 residues. V lost 1 base and J lost 3, with 10 bases in between. CDR3 residues: CASSQVSASYEQYF. The CDR3 bases are TGTGCCAGCAGCCAAGTCTCAGCCAGCTACGAGCAGTACTTC. Supplemented by reference TRBV14 and TRBJ2-7, the full variable domain reads EAGVTQFPSHSVIEKGQTVTLRCDPISGHDNLYWYRRVMGKEIKFLLHFVKESKQDESGMPNNRFLAERTGGTYSTLKVQPAELEDSGVYFCASSQVSASYEQYFGPGTRLTVT.

This chain uses TRBV6-5 with TRBJ1-1; 8 bases fit TRBD1. CDR1 is MNHEY, CDR2 SVGAGI, per germline. There are 14 residues in the CDR3. V dropped 5 bases and J dropped 3; count of bases not matched to a gene: 5. The CDR3 DNA is TGTGCCAGCAGTCCCTTGGGACAGGACACTGAAGCTTTCTTT. The encoded protein is CASSPLGQDTEAFF.

The J gene is TRBJ1-2, the V gene TRBV3-1; D unclear. V lost 0 bases and J lost 1, with 6 bases in between. The CDR3 extends over 14 amino acids. From germline, CDR1 is LGHDT and CDR2 YNNKEL (reference sequence). CDR3 DNA: TGTGCCAGCAGCCAAGAAAGGGTTAACTATGGCTACACCTTC. Its protein is CASSQERVNYGYTF.

The genes are TRBV20-1 and TRBJ2-1; D possibly matches TRBD1 or TRBD2 (5 bases each). Trimming shortened V by 3 bases and J by 4 bases, and 10 bases separated the two germline ends. The length of the CDR3 is 13 residues. The germline V gene has CDR1 DFQATT and CDR2 SNEGSKA (reference sequence). CDR3 nucleotides: TGCAGTGCTAGCACAGGAGGATACAATGAGCAGTTCTTC. Translated, it gives CSASTGGYNEQFF.

This CDR3 is CASSLIASDTQYF. The CDR3 DNA is TGTGCCAGCAGCCTAATAGCCTCCGATACGCAGTATTTT. The rearrangement links TRBV7-9 to TRBJ2-3; no clear D gene. The CDR3 loop spans 13 amino acids. V dropped 5 bases and J dropped 6 bases, with 12 bases sitting between them. CDR1 is SEHNR and CDR2 is FQNEAQ in the germline V gene (reference sequence). Full variable domain (missing parts from reference TRBV7-9 and TRBJ2-3): DTGVSQNPRHKITKRGQNVTFRCDPISEHNRLYWYRQTLGQGPEFLTYFQNEAQLEKSRLLSDRFSAERPKGSFSTLEIQRTEQGDSAMYLCASSLIASDTQYFGPGTRLTVL.

This chain links TRBV7-6 with TRBJ2-5; 10 bases line up with TRBD2. Germline lookup yields CDR1 SGHVS and CDR2 FNYEAQ. The CDR3 totals 15 residues. V trimming: 6 bases; J trimming: 5 bases; junction bases outside the gene matches: 9. CDR3 loop: CASSSKREGGETQYF. CDR3 nucleotide sequence: TGTGCCAGCAGTTCCAAGCGGGAGGGCGGGGAGACCCAGTACTTC.

This clonotype was counted a single time. This chain joins TRBV29-1 and TRBJ2-7; TRBD1 matches at 9 bases. Germline V gene lookup returns CDR1 SQVTM and CDR2 ANQGSEA. The CDR3 loop spans 11 amino acids. V gave up 7 bases and J gave up 5 bases; unmatched junction bases: 3. For the CDR3, the DNA is TGCAGCGCCAGGACAGGGGACGAGCAGTACTTC. It translates to CSARTGDEQYF.

The chain uses TRBV20-1 and TRBJ1-2, with TRBD1 identical over 11 bases. The junction had 5 bases not matched to a gene; V was cut back by 7 bases and J by 4 bases. The germline V gene encodes CDR1 DFQATT and CDR2 SNEGSKA (reference sequence). This CDR3 has 13 residues. The CDR3 spells CSVGGQGAYGYTF. The DNA of the CDR3 is TGCAGTGTTGGAGGACAGGGGGCCTATGGCTACACCTTC.

With respect to this clonotype: At one end, the junction sequence differs from germline, possibly due to a read error. The chain combines TRBV27 with TRBJ1-2; D perhaps matches TRBD1 (6 bases). Germline V lookup: CDR1 MNHEY, CDR2 SMNVEV (reference sequence). The CDR3 totals 14 residues. The CDR3 sequence: CASSISGHLNGYTF. CDR3 DNA sequence: TGTGCCAGCAGTATATCGGGACACTTAAATGGCTACACCTTC.

The genes are TRBV7-9 and TRBJ2-5; D not resolved. The CDR3 loop spans 14 amino acids. Germline CDR1 reads SEHNR; CDR2 reads FQNEAQ (reference sequence). The V end was cut by 5 bases, the J end by 5 bases, with 15 bases between. In nucleotides, the CDR3 is TGTGCCAGCAGCCCGGCCCGGGTTTTGGAGACCCAGTACTTC. This translates into CASSPARVLETQYF. The complete variable domain, with remaining parts taken from reference TRBV7-9 and TRBJ2-5, reads DTGVSQNPRHKITKRGQNVTFRCDPISEHNRLYWYRQTLGQGPEFLTYFQNEAQLEKSRLLSDRFSAERPKGSFSTLEIQRTEQGDSAMYLCASSPARVLETQYFGPGTRLLVL.

This clonotype has only one observation. This chain connects TRBV7-2 to TRBJ2-5, with D possibly TRBD1 on 6 matching bases. V was pared by 2 bases and J by 5 bases, with 12 bases between. This CDR3 has 14 residues. Germline CDR1 and CDR2: SGHTA and FQGNSA. DNA for the CDR3: TGTGCCAGCAGCTTACCAGGGACACACGAGACCCAGTACTTC. Translation: CASSLPGTHETQYF. Variable domain in full (rest from reference TRBV7-2 and TRBJ2-5): GAGVSQSPSNKVTEKGKDVELRCDPISGHTALYWYRQSLGQGLEFLIYFQGNSAPDKSGLPSDRFSAERTGGSVSTLTIQRTQQEDSAVYLCASSLPGTHETQYFGPGTRLLVL.

This clonotype was counted a single time. The chain combines TRBV25-1 with TRBJ1-2, with 8 bases lining up with TRBD1. CDR3 length: 15 residues. Germline V gives CDR1 MGHDK, CDR2 SYGVNS. Trimming at V came to 2 bases and at J to 2 bases, leaving 4 bases not matched to a gene. CDR3 in amino acids: CASSEQGAANYGYTF. The CDR3 DNA reads TGTGCCAGCAGTGAACAGGGGGCAGCCAACTATGGCTACACCTTC.

This chain connects TRBV30 to TRBJ1-1; no definite D call. The CDR3 covers 11 residues. Looked up from germline, CDR1 is GTSNPN and CDR2 is SVGIG (reference sequence). For the CDR3, the DNA is TGTGGGGCCGGATTGAACACTGAAGCTTTCTTT. It encodes CGAGLNTEAFF.

The V gene is TRBV9, the J gene TRBJ2-3; 10 bases align to TRBD2. Per the germline V gene, CDR1 is SGDLS and CDR2 is YYNGEE. The junction had 7 bases not matched to a gene; V was cut back by 2 bases and J by 1 base. The CDR3 has 17 residues. The CDR3, as DNA: TGTGCCAGCAGCGTTGGGACTGGACTAGCGGGCACAGATACGCAGTATTTT. Translating it yields CASSVGTGLAGTDTQYF.

V is TRBV28 and J is TRBJ2-1, with 7 nucleotides matching TRBD1. This CDR3 contains 11 residues. CDR1 is MDHEN, CDR2 SYDVKM, per germline. The V and J ends lost 10 bases and 6 bases, in that order; junction bases with no gene match: 3. The CDR3 bases are TGTGCCATCACAGGGGCCAATGAGCAGTTCTTC. It is translated as CAITGANEQFF. Based on the CDR3 plus reference TRBV28 and TRBJ2-1, the full variable domain is DVKVTQSSRYLVKRTGEKVFLECVQDMDHENMFWYRQDPGLGLRLIYFSYDVKMKEKGDIPEGYSVSREKKERFSLILESASTNQTSMYLCAITGANEQFFGPGTRLTVL.

This rearrangement joins TRBV27 to TRBJ2-7; TRBD2 is a possible D gene (6 bases). Per germline, CDR1 MNHEY and CDR2 SMNVEV (reference sequence). The CDR3 totals 13 residues. The germline V and J ends were trimmed by 7 bases and 1 base, with 11 bases remaining between them. The CDR3 is CASTQGGSYEQYF. DNA for the CDR3: TGTGCCAGCACCCAGGGAGGTTCCTACGAGCAGTACTTC.

The V and J genes are TRBV20-1 and TRBJ2-3; TRBD2 matches 12 bases. Germline values: CDR1 DFQATT, CDR2 SNEGSKA (reference sequence). The CDR3 consists of 14 residues. The J segment lost 5 bases and the V segment lost 6 bases, leaving 6 bases of the junction unmatched. Here the CDR3 reads CSARLAGVQDTQYF. CDR3 nucleotide sequence: TGCAGTGCCCGACTAGCGGGAGTTCAAGATACGCAGTATTTT.

The table lists this clonotype with a count of one. This chain connects TRBV7-9 to TRBJ2-7, with 9 bases aligning to TRBD2. With V trimmed by 5 bases and J by 3 bases, 8 bases remained unmatched. This CDR3 spans 15 amino acids. From germline, CDR1 is SEHNR and CDR2 FQNEAQ (reference sequence). CDR3: CASSLSSGRNYEQYF. CDR3 sequence (DNA): TGTGCCAGCAGCCTAAGTAGCGGGAGAAACTACGAGCAGTACTTC.

This chain uses TRBV6-5 with TRBJ2-7; D not resolved. Looked up from germline, CDR1 is MNHEY and CDR2 is SVGAGI. V lost 6 bases to trimming and J lost 0 bases, with 9 bases between them. The CDR3 consists of 13 residues. CDR3 DNA: TGTGCCAGCAGCCAAGACAACTCCTACGAGCAGTACTTC. Translating gives CASSQDNSYEQYF.

This chain links TRBV20-1 with TRBJ1-2; D unresolved. The CDR3 is 12 residues long. Germline CDR1 and CDR2: DFQATT and SNEGSKA (reference sequence). V lost 6 bases to trimming and J lost 5 bases, with 13 bases between them. The CDR3 bases are TGCAGTGCCCGCGACGGAGCATATGGCTACACCTTC. Translation: CSARDGAYGYTF.

V is TRBV14 and J is TRBJ2-1; 11 bases line up with TRBD2. This CDR3 comprises 16 residues. CDR1 is SGHDN and CDR2 is FVKESK in the germline V gene. The trim removed 3 bases at V and 5 bases at J, leaving 6 bases unmatched. The CDR3 coding sequence is TGTGCCAGCAGCCATCGACTAGCGGGATTCGACAATGAGCAGTTCTTC. Amino acid sequence: CASSHRLAGFDNEQFF.

The V call is TRBV20-1, the J call TRBJ2-1; D unclear. The V and J ends lost 8 bases and 0 bases respectively, with 11 bases between them. This CDR3 has 13 amino acids. CDR1 and CDR2 from the germline V gene are DFQATT and SNEGSKA (reference sequence). CDR3 in amino acids: CSTMLSSYNEQFF. CDR3 DNA sequence: TGCAGTACGATGTTGAGCTCCTACAATGAGCAGTTCTTC.

This sequence joins TRBV20-1 and TRBJ2-2, with D unclear. V was cut by 3 bases and J by 5 bases, with 10 bases left in between. CDR3 length equals 13 residues. The germline gives CDR1 DFQATT, CDR2 SNEGSKA (reference sequence). CDR3 amino acids: CSASRGETGELFF. In DNA form, the CDR3 reads TGCAGTGCTAGCAGAGGCGAGACCGGGGAGCTGTTTTTT.

V usage is TRBV6-5 and J usage is TRBJ2-1, with D possibly TRBD1 on 5 matching bases. The CDR3 covers 13 residues. From germline, CDR1 is MNHEY and CDR2 SVGAGI. V lost 6 bases and J 9 bases, leaving 15 bases between the germline ends. The CDR3 nucleotides are TGTGCCAGCAGAGACTCGTCTAGGGGTGAGCAGTTCTTC. Encoded protein: CASRDSSRGEQFF.

This chain uses TRBV20-1 with TRBJ1-1; D ambiguous. This CDR3 region has 14 residues. V was shortened by 0 bases and J by 2 bases, with 10 bases between the two germline ends. CDR1 is DFQATT, CDR2 SNEGSKA, per germline (reference sequence). The CDR3 loop reads CSAREGSRNTEAFF. The CDR3 DNA reads TGCAGTGCTAGAGAGGGCAGTCGTAACACTGAAGCTTTCTTT.

The J gene is TRBJ1-1, the V gene TRBV29-1, with D possibly TRBD1 on 5 matching bases. Trimming stripped 4 bases from V and 2 bases from J, with 8 bases between. CDR1 is SQVTM and CDR2 is ANQGSEA in the germline V gene. The CDR3 totals 12 residues. Here the CDR3 DNA reads TGCAGCGTTGGACAGCGAAACACTGAAGCTTTCTTT. Protein sequence: CSVGQRNTEAFF.

The V and J genes are TRBV11-3 and TRBJ2-5, with D perhaps given as TRBD1 or TRBD2 (5 bases each). V lost 5 bases, J lost 0 bases, and 16 bases lay in between. CDR1 SGHNT and CDR2 YENEEA come from the germline V gene. The CDR3 is 16 residues long. This chain's CDR3 is CASSLARQPHQETQYF. CDR3 nucleotides: TGTGCCAGCAGCCTAGCAAGACAGCCGCACCAAGAGACCCAGTACTTC.